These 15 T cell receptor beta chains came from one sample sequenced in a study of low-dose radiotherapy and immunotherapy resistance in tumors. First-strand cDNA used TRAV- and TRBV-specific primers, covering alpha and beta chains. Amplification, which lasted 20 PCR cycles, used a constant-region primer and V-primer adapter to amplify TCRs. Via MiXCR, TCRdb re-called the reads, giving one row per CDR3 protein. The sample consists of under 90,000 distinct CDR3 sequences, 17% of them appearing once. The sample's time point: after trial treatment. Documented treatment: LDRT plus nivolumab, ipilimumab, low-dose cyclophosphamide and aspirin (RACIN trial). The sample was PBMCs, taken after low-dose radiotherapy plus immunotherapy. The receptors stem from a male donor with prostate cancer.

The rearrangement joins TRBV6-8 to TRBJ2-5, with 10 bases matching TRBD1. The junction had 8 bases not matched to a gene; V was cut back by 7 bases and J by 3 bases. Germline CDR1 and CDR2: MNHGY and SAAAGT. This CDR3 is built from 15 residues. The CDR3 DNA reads TGTGCCAGCACCATCAGGACAGGGGGGAAAGAGACCCAGTACTTC. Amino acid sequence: CASTIRTGGKETQYF.

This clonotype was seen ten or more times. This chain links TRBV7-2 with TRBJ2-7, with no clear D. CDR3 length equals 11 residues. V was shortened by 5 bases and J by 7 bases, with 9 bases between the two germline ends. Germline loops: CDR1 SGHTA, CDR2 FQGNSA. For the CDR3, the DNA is TGTGCCAGCAGCAAGGCCAGAGAGCAGTACTTC. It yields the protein CASSKAREQYF. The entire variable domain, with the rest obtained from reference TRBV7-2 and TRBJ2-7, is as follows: GAGVSQSPSNKVTEKGKDVELRCDPISGHTALYWYRQSLGQGLEFLIYFQGNSAPDKSGLPSDRFSAERTGGSVSTLTIQRTQQEDSAVYLCASSKAREQYFGPGTRLTVT.

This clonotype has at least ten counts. CDR3 amino acids: CASRPGQGPSIQYF. The CDR3 DNA is TGTGCCAGCAGACCGGGACAGGGGCCGAGCATTCAGTACTTC. V usage is TRBV27 and J usage is TRBJ2-4; TRBD1 aligns across 10 bases. Trimming removed 6 bases from V and 9 bases from J; junction bases left unmatched: 8. This CDR3 is built from 14 residues. Per germline, CDR1 MNHEY and CDR2 SMNVEV (reference sequence).

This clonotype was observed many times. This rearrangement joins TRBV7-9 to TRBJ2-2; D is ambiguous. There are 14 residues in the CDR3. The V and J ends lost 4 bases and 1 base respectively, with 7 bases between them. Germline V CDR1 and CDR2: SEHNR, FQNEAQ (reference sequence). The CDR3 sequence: CASSSRQNTGELFF. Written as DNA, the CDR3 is TGTGCCAGCAGCTCCCGACAGAACACCGGGGAGCTGTTTTTT. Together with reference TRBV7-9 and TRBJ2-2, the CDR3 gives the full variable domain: DTGVSQNPRHKITKRGQNVTFRCDPISEHNRLYWYRQTLGQGPEFLTYFQNEAQLEKSRLLSDRFSAERPKGSFSTLEIQRTEQGDSAMYLCASSSRQNTGELFFGEGSRLTVL.

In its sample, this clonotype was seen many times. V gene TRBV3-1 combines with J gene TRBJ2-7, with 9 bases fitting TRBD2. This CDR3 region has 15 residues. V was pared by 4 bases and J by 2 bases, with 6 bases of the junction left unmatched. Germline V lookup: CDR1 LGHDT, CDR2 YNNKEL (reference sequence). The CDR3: CASSLGLASTYEQYF. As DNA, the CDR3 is TGTGCCAGCAGCCTGGGACTAGCTTCGACCTACGAGCAGTACTTC.

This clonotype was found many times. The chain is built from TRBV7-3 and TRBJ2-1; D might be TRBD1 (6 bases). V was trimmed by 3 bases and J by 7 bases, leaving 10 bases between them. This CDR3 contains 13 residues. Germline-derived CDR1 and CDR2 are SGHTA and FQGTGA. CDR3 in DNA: TGTGCCAGCAGCTTCGGCAGGGGAAATGAGCAGTTCTTC. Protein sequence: CASSFGRGNEQFF.

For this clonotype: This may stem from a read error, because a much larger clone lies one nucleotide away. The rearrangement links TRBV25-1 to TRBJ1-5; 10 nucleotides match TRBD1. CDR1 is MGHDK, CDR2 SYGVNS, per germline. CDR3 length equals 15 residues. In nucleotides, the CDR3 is TGTTCCAGCAGTTCATCCGGGACAGGGGATCAGCCCCAGCATTTT. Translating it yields CSSSSSGTGDQPQHF.

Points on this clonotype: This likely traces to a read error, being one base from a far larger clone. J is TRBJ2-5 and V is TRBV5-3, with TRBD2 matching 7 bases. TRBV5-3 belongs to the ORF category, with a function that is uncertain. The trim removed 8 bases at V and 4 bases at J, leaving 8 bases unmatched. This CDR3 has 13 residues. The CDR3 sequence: CASNYREAETQYF. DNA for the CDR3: TGTGCCAGCAACTATCGGGAGGCAGAGACCCAGTACTTC.

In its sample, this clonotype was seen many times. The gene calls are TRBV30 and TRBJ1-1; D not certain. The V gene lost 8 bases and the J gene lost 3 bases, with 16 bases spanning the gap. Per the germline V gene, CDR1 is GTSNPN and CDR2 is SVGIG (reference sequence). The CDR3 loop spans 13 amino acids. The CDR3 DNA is TGTGCCGCTGGAGTCGGCCCCCACACTGAAGCTTTCTTT. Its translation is CAAGVGPHTEAFF.

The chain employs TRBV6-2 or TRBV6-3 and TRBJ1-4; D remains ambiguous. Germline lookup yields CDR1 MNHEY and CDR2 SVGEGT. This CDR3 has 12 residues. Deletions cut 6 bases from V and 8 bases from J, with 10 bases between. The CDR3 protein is CASSKDGEKLFF. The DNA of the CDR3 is TGTGCCAGCAGCAAGGACGGCGAAAAACTGTTTTTT.

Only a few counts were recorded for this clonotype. Here the CDR3 DNA reads TGTGCCAGCAGTGATGCTGGAGGGACTAGCGGGGCCCTCGTATACGAGCAGTACTTC. It codes for CASSDAGGTSGALVYEQYF. The chain is built from TRBV2 and TRBJ2-7; 13 nucleotides line up with TRBD2. After removal of 3 bases from V and 4 bases from J, the junction contained 15 bases not matched to a gene. CDR1 is SNHLY, CDR2 FYNNEI, per germline. The CDR3 consists of 19 residues.

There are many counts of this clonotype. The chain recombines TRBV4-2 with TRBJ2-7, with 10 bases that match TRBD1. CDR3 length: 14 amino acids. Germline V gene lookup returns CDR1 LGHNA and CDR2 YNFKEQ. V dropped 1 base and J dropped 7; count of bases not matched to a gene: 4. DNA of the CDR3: TGTGCCAGCAGCCAAGGGGACAGGGGCAGGGAGCAGTACTTC. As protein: CASSQGDRGREQYF.

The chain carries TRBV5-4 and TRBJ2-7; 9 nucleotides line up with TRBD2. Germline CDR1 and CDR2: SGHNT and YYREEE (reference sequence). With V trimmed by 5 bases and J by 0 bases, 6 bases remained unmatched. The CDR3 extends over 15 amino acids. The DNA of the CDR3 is TGTGCCAGCAGGGGAGCGGGAGGCGTCTCCTACGAGCAGTACTTC. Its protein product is CASRGAGGVSYEQYF.

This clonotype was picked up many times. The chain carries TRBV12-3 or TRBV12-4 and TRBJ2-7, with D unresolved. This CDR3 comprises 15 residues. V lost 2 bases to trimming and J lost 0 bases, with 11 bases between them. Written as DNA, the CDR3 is TGTGCCAGCAGTTTAAATGGCGGCTTCTCCTACGAGCAGTACTTC. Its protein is CASSLNGGFSYEQYF.

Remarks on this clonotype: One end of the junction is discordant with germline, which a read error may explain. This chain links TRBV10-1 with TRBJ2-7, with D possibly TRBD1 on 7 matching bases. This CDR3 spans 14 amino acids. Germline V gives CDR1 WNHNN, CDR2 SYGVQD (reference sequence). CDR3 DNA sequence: TGTGCCAGCAGTCAGGGGGGCGGGCGTTACGAGCAGTACTTC. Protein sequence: CASSQGGGRYEQYF.